This TCR beta chain is from a study of cytomegalovirus exposure and HLA in healthy donors. Study context: In terms of ancestry, the Caucasian-associated cluster contained roughly four fifths of the approximately 400 genotyped donors. Findings and limits, study-wide: Being indistinguishable, some V segments were excluded, TRBV6-2 and TRBV6-3 among them. What a later analysis reportedly showed was that an Asian-associated ancestry cluster had fewer N-insertions than the approximately 670-donor mean. Later on, an analysis tied 15,000 to 20,000 TCR beta sequences to HLA alleles at 0.05 false discovery rate.

Vbeta (60) and Jbeta (13) primers were used in the PCR. Clones were read by immunoSEQ multiplex PCR, and TCRdb kept only the in-frame ones, dropping some. The table shows under 110,000 clones, with roughly four fifths occurring only once. With regard to this clone: Its specificity is unknown.

The CDR3 loop spans 12 amino acids. The germline CDR1 and CDR2 sequences are ENHRY and SYGVKD. V dropped 3 bases and J dropped 12 bases, with 9 bases sitting between them. Sequencing was done on a sample of PBMCs. This chain links TRBV10-3 with TRBJ2-6, with unresolved D. The origin of this receptor is a man over 45 in good health and CMV-seronegative. The CDR3, as DNA: TGTGCCATCAGTGACCAAAGCTTCGTCCTGACTTTC. It specifies CAISDQSFVLTF.